Shown below are 18 T cell receptor beta chains from a single sample sequenced in a study of blood T cell repertoires in COVID-19. Sequencing was performed with immunoSEQ multiplex PCR; in TCRdb, only in-frame clones are kept and a portion is missing. The sample has almost 70,000 clones, about 91% seen once; the top ten hold 5.5% to 7%. The sequenced sample consisted of peripheral blood. The origin of the receptors is an older woman with acute or convalescent COVID-19.

This clone was observed a handful of times. This sequence joins TRBV2 and TRBJ1-1; weak D call: TRBD1 (5 bases). Germline-derived CDR1 and CDR2 are SNHLY and FYNNEI. Trimming removed 9 bases from V and 4 bases from J, with 12 bases in between. CDR3 length: 12 residues. CDR3 coding DNA: TGTGCCAGTACGGGGGGAAGCACTGAAGCTTTCTTT. Its protein is CASTGGSTEAFF.

V gene TRBV7-3 combines with J gene TRBJ2-1; TRBD2 is a possible D gene (5 bases). Trimming removed 3 bases from V and 0 bases from J, with 9 bases in between. The CDR3 has 15 amino acids. Germline V gene lookup returns CDR1 SGHTA and CDR2 FQGTGA. The CDR3 here is CASSFASSSYNEQFF. Here the CDR3 DNA reads TGTGCCAGCAGCTTCGCTAGCTCCTCCTACAATGAGCAGTTCTTC. Based on the CDR3 plus reference TRBV7-3 and TRBJ2-1, the full variable domain is GAGVSQTPSNKVTEKGKYVELRCDPISGHTALYWYRQSLGQGPEFLIYFQGTGAADDSGLPNDRFFAVRPEGSVSTLKIQRTERGDSAVYLCASSFASSSYNEQFFGPGTRLTVL.

The chain is built from TRBV5-1 and TRBJ1-4, with 8 bases lining up with TRBD1. J gave up 7 bases and V 0 bases, and 8 bases lay outside the gene matches. The CDR3 sequence is 16 residues long. Germline-derived CDR1 and CDR2 are SGHRS and YFSETQ. CDR3: CASSLAPGGEGEKLFF. Here the CDR3 DNA reads TGCGCCAGCAGCTTGGCTCCAGGGGGCGAAGGTGAAAAACTGTTTTTT.

The chain recombines TRBV7-2 with TRBJ1-3; 9 positions agree with TRBD1. CDR3 length: 17 amino acids. With 1 base clipped from V and 1 base from J, the junction kept 5 bases outside the gene matches. Germline CDR1 is SGHTA and CDR2 is FQGNSA. In nucleotides, the CDR3 is TGTGCCAGCAGCTTAGTGGGACAGGGAACTTCTGGAAACACCATATATTTT. Translated: CASSLVGQGTSGNTIYF.

This clone was observed a few times. The V and J genes are TRBV28 and TRBJ1-5; D call uncertain. Germline assignment: CDR1 MDHEN and CDR2 SYDVKM. This CDR3 is built from 12 residues. Trimming removed 5 bases from V and 3 bases from J, with 5 bases in between. The CDR3 DNA reads as TGTGCCAGCAGTCCCCTCAATCAGCCCCAGCATTTT. Protein product: CASSPLNQPQHF.

V usage is TRBV29-1 and J usage is TRBJ1-1, with 10 nucleotides matching TRBD1. The germline gives CDR1 SQVTM, CDR2 ANQGSEA. There are 12 residues in the CDR3. J was trimmed by 11 bases and V by 6 bases; bases with no gene match: 9. The CDR3 is CSVRQGAEGAFF. The DNA of the CDR3 is TGCAGCGTACGACAGGGGGCGGAGGGGGCTTTCTTT.

The chain combines TRBV6-6 with TRBJ2-3; D possibly corresponds to TRBD2 (6 bases). The V and J ends lost 5 bases and 0 bases respectively, with 18 bases between them. This CDR3 has 17 amino acids. Germline V gene lookup returns CDR1 MNHNY and CDR2 SVGAGI (reference sequence). CDR3 sequence (DNA): TGTGCCAGCAGTCCCCGAGGTAGCGGCTTAAGCACAGATACGCAGTATTTT. Amino acid sequence: CASSPRGSGLSTDTQYF.

This clone was recorded only once. The rearrangement uses TRBV2 and TRBJ1-1; no reliable D call. The V gene lost 6 bases and the J gene lost 5 bases, with 13 bases spanning the gap. The CDR3 consists of 13 residues. From germline, CDR1 is SNHLY and CDR2 FYNNEI. CDR3 sequence (DNA): TGTGCCAGCAGCGGTCGGGGATTGACTGAAGCTTTCTTT. Residues: CASSGRGLTEAFF. Combining the CDR3 with reference TRBV2 and TRBJ1-1 gives the whole variable domain EPEVTQTPSHQVTQMGQEVILRCVPISNHLYFYWYRQILGQKVEFLVSFYNNEISEKSEIFDDQFSVERPDGSNFTLKIRSTKLEDSAMYFCASSGRGLTEAFFGQGTRLTVV.

The rearrangement uses TRBV7-3 and TRBJ2-1, with 10 bases aligning to TRBD2. The ends lost 2 bases at V and 6 bases at J; junction bases unmatched: 7. This CDR3 has 16 residues. Germline V CDR1 and CDR2: SGHTA, FQGTGA. CDR3 region: CASSLGSGRAGNEQFF. In DNA form, the CDR3 reads TGTGCCAGCAGCTTAGGGAGCGGGAGGGCCGGCAATGAGCAGTTCTTC.

The chain uses TRBV21-1 and TRBJ2-1; the D call in the table, TRBD2, was not verified against the DNA. TRBV21-1 is deemed a pseudogene. The CDR3 has 19 residues. As DNA, the CDR3 is TGTGCCAGCAGCAAAGGGTGGCTAGCGGGGAGCTTACCCCTTCATGAGCAGTTCTTC. It codes for CASSKGWLAGSLPLHEQFF.

The V gene is TRBV7-3, the J gene TRBJ2-1; a possible D gene is TRBD1 (6 bases). V was shortened by 6 bases and J by 10 bases, with 13 bases between the two germline ends. The CDR3 has 12 residues. Germline V gives CDR1 SGHTA, CDR2 FQGTGA. The CDR3 protein is CASSHTGTEQFF. CDR3 sequence (DNA): TGTGCCAGCAGTCATACCGGGACAGAGCAGTTCTTC.

The chain couples TRBV28 to TRBJ1-5; D is unresolved. The CDR3 sequence is 13 residues long. CDR1 is MDHEN, CDR2 SYDVKM, per germline. Trimming removed 5 bases from V and 2 bases from J, with 7 bases in between. CDR3 nucleotide sequence: TGTGCCAGCAGTGCCCCGGGCAATCAGCCCCAGCATTTT. The encoded protein is CASSAPGNQPQHF.

This chain links TRBV19 with TRBJ1-2, with D possibly being TRBD1 (6 bases). The CDR3 spans 13 residues. Germline V gene sequence: CDR1 LNHDA, CDR2 SQIVND (reference sequence). V shed 2 bases and J shed 9 bases, with 13 bases lying between them. CDR3 nucleotide sequence: TGTGCCAGTAGTATAAAGGGGCAGGGGAGCTACACCTTC. Amino acids: CASSIKGQGSYTF.

This clone was counted between two and nine times. The gene calls are TRBV7-9 and TRBJ1-1, with D perhaps TRBD1 (6 bases). Per the germline V gene, CDR1 is SEHNR and CDR2 is FQNEAQ (reference sequence). The CDR3 loop spans 14 amino acids. Trimming took 3 bases from V and 10 from J, leaving 18 bases between them. The CDR3 region has the DNA TGTGCCAGCAGCTTCCGGACAGAGGGTTCGCCAGCTTTCTTT. Translating it yields CASSFRTEGSPAFF.

The genes are TRBV15 and TRBJ1-1; D is possibly TRBD1 (5 bases). Germline V CDR1 and CDR2: LNHNV, YYDKDF (reference sequence). Trimming took off 3 bases at V and 2 bases at J, with 10 bases between the two ends. The CDR3 has 14 amino acids. CDR3 coding DNA: TGTGCCACCAGCAGTATCAGGGTAAACACTGAAGCTTTCTTT. Encoded protein: CATSSIRVNTEAFF.

V is TRBV30 and J is TRBJ2-2; D is possibly TRBD2 (6 bases). V was cut by 5 bases and J by 1 base, with 11 bases left in between. This CDR3 region has 14 residues. From germline, CDR1 is GTSNPN and CDR2 SVGIG (reference sequence). As DNA, the CDR3 is TGTGCCTGGTCCCGGGACTGGAACACCGGGGAGCTGTTTTTT. Its protein product is CAWSRDWNTGELFF.

V usage is TRBV6-5 and J usage is TRBJ2-3; D gene unclear. V was cut by 5 bases and J by 6 bases, with 15 bases left in between. Germline assignment: CDR1 MNHEY and CDR2 SVGAGI. The CDR3 has 14 residues. The CDR3 is CASSRTTSTDTQYF. CDR3 bases: TGTGCCAGCAGTCGAACTACGTCAACGGATACGCAGTATTTT.

The chain recombines TRBV4-2 with TRBJ1-5; D is perhaps TRBD1 (5 bases). V lost 4 bases and J 1 base, leaving 14 bases between the germline ends. Germline assignment: CDR1 LGHNA and CDR2 YNFKEQ. The CDR3 totals 16 residues. CDR3 nucleotide sequence: TGTGCCAGCAGCCCCTTCGGAGGGGAAAGCAATCAGCCCCAGCATTTT. Its translation is CASSPFGGESNQPQHF.